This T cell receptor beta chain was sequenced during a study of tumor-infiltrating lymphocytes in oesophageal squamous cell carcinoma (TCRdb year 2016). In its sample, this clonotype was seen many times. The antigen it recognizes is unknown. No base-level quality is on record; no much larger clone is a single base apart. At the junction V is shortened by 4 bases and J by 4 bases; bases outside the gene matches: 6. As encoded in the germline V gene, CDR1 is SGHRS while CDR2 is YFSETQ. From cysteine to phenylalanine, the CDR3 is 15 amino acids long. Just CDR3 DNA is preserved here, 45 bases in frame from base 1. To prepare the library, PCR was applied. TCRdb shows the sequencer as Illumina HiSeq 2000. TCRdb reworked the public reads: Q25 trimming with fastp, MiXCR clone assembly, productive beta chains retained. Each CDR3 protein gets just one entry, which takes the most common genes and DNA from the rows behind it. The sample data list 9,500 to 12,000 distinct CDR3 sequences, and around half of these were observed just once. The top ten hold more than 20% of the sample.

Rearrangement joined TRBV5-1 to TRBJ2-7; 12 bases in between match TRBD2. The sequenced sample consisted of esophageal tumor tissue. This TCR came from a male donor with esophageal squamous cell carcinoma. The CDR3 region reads CASSEGLAGPYEQYF. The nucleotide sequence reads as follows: TGCGCCAGCAGCGAAGGACTAGCGGGGCCTTACGAGCAGTACTTC.